Shown below are 10 T cell receptor beta chains from a single sample sequenced in a study of blood T cells in healthy people across ages. The second PCR ran 7 to 11 cycles with a sample-barcoded 5' primer and J-beta primers. TCRdb reprocessed the 5' RACE reads with MiXCR, giving one entry per CDR3 protein. The sample records around 1,900,000 distinct CDR3 sequences, around 42% being singletons. Sequenced sample: blood. The source is a human donor in good health.

The chain employs TRBV7-8 and TRBJ1-1; D unclear. Trimming left V 5 bases short and J 1 base short, with 11 bases between. Germline V gives CDR1 SGHVS, CDR2 FQNEAQ. This CDR3 is 14 amino acids long. The CDR3 spells CASSHVEWNTEAFF. The DNA for the CDR3 is TGTGCCAGCAGCCACGTGGAATGGAACACTGAAGCTTTCTTT.

This chain joins TRBV7-6 and TRBJ1-6; no clear D gene. The CDR3 contains 16 residues. V lost 0 bases to trimming and J lost 0 bases, with 6 bases between them. CDR1 is SGHVS and CDR2 is FNYEAQ in the germline V gene. CDR3 bases: TGTGCCAGCAGCTTAGCCACCAGCTCCTATAATTCACCCCTCCACTTT. It is translated as CASSLATSSYNSPLHF.

V gene TRBV5-1 combines with J gene TRBJ2-5, with 11 bases fitting TRBD2. Unmatched junction bases numbered 8, after V lost 2 bases and J lost 5 bases. The germline V gene has CDR1 SGHRS and CDR2 YFSETQ. This CDR3 is built from 16 residues. The CDR3 DNA follows: TGCGCCAGCAGCTTTAGCGGGGGGGCCGGTATGGAGACCCAGTACTTC. Its protein product is CASSFSGGAGMETQYF.

The CDR3 coding sequence is TGTGCCAGCAGTGAAGCGGAAGTCCTTCGGTATGGCTACACCTTC. Its protein product is CASSEAEVLRYGYTF. This chain links TRBV2 with TRBJ1-2; no definite D call. Trimming cost V 0 bases and J 5 bases, with 13 bases left between them. Germline assignment: CDR1 SNHLY and CDR2 FYNNEI. The CDR3 loop spans 15 amino acids.

The rearrangement uses TRBV14 and TRBJ2-5, with D possibly being TRBD1 (5 bases). The CDR3 loop spans 14 amino acids. The ends were cut back, 1 base at V and 5 bases at J, with 11 bases in the middle. Germline V gene data show CDR1 as SGHDN and CDR2 as FVKESK. In nucleotides, the CDR3 is TGTGCCAGCAGCCAAGCTCAGGGTGCGGAGACCCAGTACTTC. Its translation: CASSQAQGAETQYF.

V usage is TRBV5-1 and J usage is TRBJ1-2, with no clear D. The V end was cut by 0 bases, the J end by 4 bases, with 13 bases between. The CDR3 length is 15 residues. The germline V gene has CDR1 SGHRS and CDR2 YFSETQ. CDR3 nucleotides: TGCGCCAGCAGCTTGGCTGTGGAGGGAGGCTATGGCTACACCTTC. This encodes CASSLAVEGGYGYTF. Full variable domain (outside the CDR3, taken from reference TRBV5-1 and TRBJ1-2): KAGVTQTPRYLIKTRGQQVTLSCSPISGHRSVSWYQQTPGQGLQFLFEYFSETQRNKGNFPGRFSGRQFSNSRSEMNVSTLELGDSALYLCASSLAVEGGYGYTFGSGTRLTVV.

This clonotype was counted between two and nine times. The J gene is TRBJ2-7, the V gene TRBV28; TRBD1 matches 11 bases. The CDR3 sequence is 16 residues long. The V gene's germline CDR1 is MDHEN and CDR2 SYDVKM. V shed 7 bases, J shed 1 base, and the junction held 9 bases outside the gene matches. The CDR3 DNA sequence: TGTGCCAGCATAGGGACAGGGGGTCTTAGGTCCTACGAGCAGTACTTC. It codes for CASIGTGGLRSYEQYF.

This clonotype came up a few times. The chain carries TRBV5-1 and TRBJ2-3, with TRBD1 matching over 10 bases. Germline trimming cut 2 bases from V and 6 bases from J; bases unmatched to any gene: 6. This CDR3 spans 15 amino acids. Germline V gives CDR1 SGHRS, CDR2 YFSETQ. The CDR3 here is CASSLPGQGFDTQYF. The CDR3 DNA reads as TGCGCCAGCAGCTTACCGGGACAGGGGTTCGATACGCAGTATTTT.

This sequence joins TRBV10-3 and TRBJ1-2; 8 bases map to TRBD1. Germline CDR1 and CDR2: ENHRY and SYGVKD. With V trimmed by 8 bases and J by 7 bases, 6 bases remained unmatched. The CDR3 length is 12 residues. The CDR3 spells CAISLDRVGYTF. CDR3 nucleotides: TGTGCCATCTCCCTGGACAGGGTTGGCTACACCTTC.

The genes are TRBV7-9 and TRBJ1-2, with TRBD1 matching over 8 bases. The CDR3 runs 14 residues. The V gene's germline CDR1 is SEHNR and CDR2 FQNEAQ (reference sequence). The V gene end was trimmed by 5 bases and the J gene end by 8 bases; junction bases not matched to a gene: 10. The CDR3 region is CASSVGQGGRGYTF. The CDR3 nucleotides read TGTGCCAGCAGCGTCGGACAGGGTGGTAGGGGCTACACCTTC.